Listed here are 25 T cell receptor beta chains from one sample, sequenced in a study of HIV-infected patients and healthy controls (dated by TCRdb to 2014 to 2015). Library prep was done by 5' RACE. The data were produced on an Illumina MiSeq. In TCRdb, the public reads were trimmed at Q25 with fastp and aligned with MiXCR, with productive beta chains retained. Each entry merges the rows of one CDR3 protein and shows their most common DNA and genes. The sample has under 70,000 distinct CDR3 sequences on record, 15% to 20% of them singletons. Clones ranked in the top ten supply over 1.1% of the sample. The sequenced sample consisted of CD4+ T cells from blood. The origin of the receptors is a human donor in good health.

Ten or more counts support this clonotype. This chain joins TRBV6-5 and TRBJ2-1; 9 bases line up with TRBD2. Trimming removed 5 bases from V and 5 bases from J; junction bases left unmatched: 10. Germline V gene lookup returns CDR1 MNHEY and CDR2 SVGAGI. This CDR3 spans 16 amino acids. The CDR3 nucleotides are TGTGCCAGCAGTGCCCATAGCGGGAGAAGACACAATGAGCAGTTCTTC. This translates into CASSAHSGRRHNEQFF.

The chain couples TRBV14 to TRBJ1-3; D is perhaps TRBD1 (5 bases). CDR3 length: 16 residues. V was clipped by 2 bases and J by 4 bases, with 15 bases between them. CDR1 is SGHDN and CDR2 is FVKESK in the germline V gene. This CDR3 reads CASSQSQGGGGNTIYF. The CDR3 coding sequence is TGTGCCAGCAGCCAATCCCAGGGAGGTGGAGGAAACACCATATATTTT.

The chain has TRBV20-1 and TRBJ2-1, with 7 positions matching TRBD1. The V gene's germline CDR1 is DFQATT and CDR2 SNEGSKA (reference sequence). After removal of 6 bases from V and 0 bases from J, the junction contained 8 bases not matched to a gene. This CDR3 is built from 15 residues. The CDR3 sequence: CSARDSASSYNEQFF. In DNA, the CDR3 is TGCAGTGCCCGGGACAGCGCCAGCTCCTACAATGAGCAGTTCTTC.

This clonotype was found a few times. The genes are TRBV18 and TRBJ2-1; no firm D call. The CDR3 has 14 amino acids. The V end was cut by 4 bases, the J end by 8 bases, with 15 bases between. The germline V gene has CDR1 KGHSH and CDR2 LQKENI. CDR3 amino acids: CASSLSRSMDEQFF. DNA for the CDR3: TGTGCCAGCTCACTCTCCCGCTCGATGGATGAGCAGTTCTTC.

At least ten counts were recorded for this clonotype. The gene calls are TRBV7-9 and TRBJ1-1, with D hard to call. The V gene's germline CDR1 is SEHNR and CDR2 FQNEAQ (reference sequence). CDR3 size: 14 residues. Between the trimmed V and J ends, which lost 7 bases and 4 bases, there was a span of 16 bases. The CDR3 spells CASITDGGSTEAFF. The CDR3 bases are TGTGCCAGCATCACCGACGGAGGGAGCACTGAAGCTTTCTTT.

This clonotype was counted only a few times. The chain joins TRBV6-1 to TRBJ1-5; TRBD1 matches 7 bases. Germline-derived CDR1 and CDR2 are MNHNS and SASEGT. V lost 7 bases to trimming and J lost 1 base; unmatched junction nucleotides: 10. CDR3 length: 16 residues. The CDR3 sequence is CASKTGWIRSNQPQHF. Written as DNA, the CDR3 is TGTGCCAGCAAGACAGGGTGGATTCGGAGCAATCAGCCCCAGCATTTT.

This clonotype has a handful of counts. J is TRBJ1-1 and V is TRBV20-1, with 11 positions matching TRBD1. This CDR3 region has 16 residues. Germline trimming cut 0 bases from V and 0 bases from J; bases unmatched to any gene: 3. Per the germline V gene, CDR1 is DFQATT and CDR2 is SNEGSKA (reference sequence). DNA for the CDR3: TGCAGTGCTAGAGACGGACAGGGGGCGGTGAACACTGAAGCTTTCTTT. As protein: CSARDGQGAVNTEAFF.

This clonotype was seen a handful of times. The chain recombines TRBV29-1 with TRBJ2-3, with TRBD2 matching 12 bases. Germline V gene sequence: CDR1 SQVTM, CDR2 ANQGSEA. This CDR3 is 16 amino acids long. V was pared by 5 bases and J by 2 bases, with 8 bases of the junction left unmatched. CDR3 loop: CSVRRLAGDPTDTQYF. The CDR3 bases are TGCAGCGTTCGGCGACTAGCGGGAGACCCCACAGATACGCAGTATTTT.

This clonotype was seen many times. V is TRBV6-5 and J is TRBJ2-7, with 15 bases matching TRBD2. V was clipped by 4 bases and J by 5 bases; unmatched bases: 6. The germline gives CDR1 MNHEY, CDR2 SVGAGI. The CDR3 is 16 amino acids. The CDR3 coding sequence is TGTGCCAGCAGTTCCCCTGGGACTAGCGGGAGGAACGAGCAGTACTTC. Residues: CASSSPGTSGRNEQYF.

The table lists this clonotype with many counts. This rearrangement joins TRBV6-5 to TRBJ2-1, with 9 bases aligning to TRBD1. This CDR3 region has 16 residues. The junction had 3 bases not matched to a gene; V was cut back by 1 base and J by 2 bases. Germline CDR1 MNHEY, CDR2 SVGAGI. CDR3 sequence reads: CASSYLDRGTYNEQFF. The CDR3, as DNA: TGTGCCAGCAGTTACTTAGACAGGGGGACCTACAATGAGCAGTTCTTC.

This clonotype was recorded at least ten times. DNA of the CDR3: TGTGCCAGCAGTTACTCGAGAACTAGCGGAGCCTACGAGCAGTACTTC. Amino acids: CASSYSRTSGAYEQYF. This rearrangement joins TRBV6-5 to TRBJ2-7, with 8 positions matching TRBD2. This CDR3 has 16 amino acids. Germline values: CDR1 MNHEY, CDR2 SVGAGI. The V and J ends lost 0 bases and 2 bases, in that order; junction bases with no gene match: 6.

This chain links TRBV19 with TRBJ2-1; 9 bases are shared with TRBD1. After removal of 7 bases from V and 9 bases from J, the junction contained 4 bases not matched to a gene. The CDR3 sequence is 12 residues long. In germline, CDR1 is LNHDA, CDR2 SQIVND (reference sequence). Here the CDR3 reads CASTDRGGEQFF. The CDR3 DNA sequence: TGTGCCAGTACGGACAGGGGAGGTGAGCAGTTCTTC.

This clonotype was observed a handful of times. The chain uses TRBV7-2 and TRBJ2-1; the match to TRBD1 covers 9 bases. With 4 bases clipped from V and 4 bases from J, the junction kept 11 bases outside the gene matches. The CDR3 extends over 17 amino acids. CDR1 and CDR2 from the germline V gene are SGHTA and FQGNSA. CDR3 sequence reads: CASSSPPGQGFYNEQFF. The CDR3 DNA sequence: TGTGCCAGCAGCTCCCCGCCGGGACAGGGCTTTTACAATGAGCAGTTCTTC.

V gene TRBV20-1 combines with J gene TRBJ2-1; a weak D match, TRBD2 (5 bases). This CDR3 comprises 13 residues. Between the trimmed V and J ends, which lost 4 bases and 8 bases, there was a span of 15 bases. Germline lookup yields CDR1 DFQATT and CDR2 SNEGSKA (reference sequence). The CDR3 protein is CSATAPPGDEQFF. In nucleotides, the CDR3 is TGCAGTGCTACCGCCCCTCCCGGGGATGAGCAGTTCTTC.

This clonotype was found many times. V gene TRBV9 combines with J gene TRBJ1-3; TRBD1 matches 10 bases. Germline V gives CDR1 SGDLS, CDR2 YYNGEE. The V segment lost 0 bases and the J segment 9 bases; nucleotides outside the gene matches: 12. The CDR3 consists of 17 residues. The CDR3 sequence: CASSVGLRDRGRSTIYF. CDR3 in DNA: TGTGCCAGCAGCGTAGGACTCCGGGACAGGGGTAGGAGCACCATATATTTT.

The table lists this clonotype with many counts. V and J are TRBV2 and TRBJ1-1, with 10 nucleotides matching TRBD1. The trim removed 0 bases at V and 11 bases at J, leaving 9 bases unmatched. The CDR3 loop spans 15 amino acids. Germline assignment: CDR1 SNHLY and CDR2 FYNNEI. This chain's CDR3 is CASSEAPGQGSAAFF. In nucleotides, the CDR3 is TGTGCCAGCAGTGAAGCGCCGGGACAGGGGAGCGCGGCTTTCTTT.

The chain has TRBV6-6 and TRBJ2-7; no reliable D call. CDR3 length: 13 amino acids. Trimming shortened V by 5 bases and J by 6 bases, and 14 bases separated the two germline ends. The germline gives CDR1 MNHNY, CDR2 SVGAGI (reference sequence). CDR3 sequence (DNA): TGTGCCAGCAGTAATACCGGGCCCGGCGAGCAGTACTTC. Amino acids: CASSNTGPGEQYF.

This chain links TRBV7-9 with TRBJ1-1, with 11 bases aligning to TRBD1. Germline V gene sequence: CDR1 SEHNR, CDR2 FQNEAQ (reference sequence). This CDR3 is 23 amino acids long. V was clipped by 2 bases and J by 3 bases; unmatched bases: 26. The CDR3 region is CASSLSFLTRTGGLRGGDTEAFF. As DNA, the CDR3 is TGTGCCAGCAGCTTATCCTTCCTAACGAGGACAGGGGGCCTCCGTGGGGGGGACACTGAAGCTTTCTTT.

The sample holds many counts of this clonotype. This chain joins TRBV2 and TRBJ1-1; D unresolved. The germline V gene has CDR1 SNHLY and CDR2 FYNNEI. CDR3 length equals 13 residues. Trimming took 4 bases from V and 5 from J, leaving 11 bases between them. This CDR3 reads CASSAQTRTEAFF. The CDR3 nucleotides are TGTGCCAGCAGTGCCCAGACTCGGACTGAAGCTTTCTTT.

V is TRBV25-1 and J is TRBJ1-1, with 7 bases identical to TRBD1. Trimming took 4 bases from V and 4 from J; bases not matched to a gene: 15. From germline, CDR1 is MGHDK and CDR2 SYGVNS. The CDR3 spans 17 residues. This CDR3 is CASSVRSPGQRITEAFF. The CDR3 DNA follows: TGTGCCAGCAGTGTAAGGTCTCCGGGACAGAGGATCACTGAAGCTTTCTTT.

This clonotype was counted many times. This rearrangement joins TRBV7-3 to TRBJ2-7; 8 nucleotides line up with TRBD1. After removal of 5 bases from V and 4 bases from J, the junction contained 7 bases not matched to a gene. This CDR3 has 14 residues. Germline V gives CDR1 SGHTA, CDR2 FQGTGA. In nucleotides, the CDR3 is TGTGCCAGCAGCCCGACAGGGGCGAGGTACGAGCAGTACTTC. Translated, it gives CASSPTGARYEQYF.

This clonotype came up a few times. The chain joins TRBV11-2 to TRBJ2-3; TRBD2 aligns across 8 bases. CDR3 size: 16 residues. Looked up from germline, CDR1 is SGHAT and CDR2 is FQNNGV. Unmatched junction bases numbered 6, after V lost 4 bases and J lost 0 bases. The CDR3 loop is CASSSRLATSTDTQYF. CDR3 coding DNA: TGTGCCAGCAGCTCCCGACTAGCGACTAGCACAGATACGCAGTATTTT.

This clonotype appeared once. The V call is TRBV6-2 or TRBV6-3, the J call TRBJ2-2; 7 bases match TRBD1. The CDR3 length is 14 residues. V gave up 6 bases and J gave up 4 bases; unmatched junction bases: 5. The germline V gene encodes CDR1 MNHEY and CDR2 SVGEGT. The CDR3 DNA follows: TGTGCCAGCAGGCTAACAGGGGTCACCGGGGAGCTGTTTTTT. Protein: CASRLTGVTGELFF.

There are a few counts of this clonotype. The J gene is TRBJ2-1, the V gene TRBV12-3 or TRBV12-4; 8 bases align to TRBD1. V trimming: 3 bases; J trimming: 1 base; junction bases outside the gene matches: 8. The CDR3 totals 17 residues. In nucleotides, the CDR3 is TGTGCCAGCAGTTTCGGGCCGGACAGGGAATCCTACAATGAGCAGTTCTTC. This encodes CASSFGPDRESYNEQFF.

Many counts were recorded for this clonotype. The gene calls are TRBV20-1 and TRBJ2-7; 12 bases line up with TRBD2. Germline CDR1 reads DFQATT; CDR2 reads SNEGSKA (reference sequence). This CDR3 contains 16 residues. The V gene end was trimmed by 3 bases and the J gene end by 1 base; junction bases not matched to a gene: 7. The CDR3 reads CSASSGTSGLSYEQYF. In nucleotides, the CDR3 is TGCAGTGCTAGTTCCGGGACTAGCGGGCTATCCTACGAGCAGTACTTC.